The sequence of this T cell receptor beta chain was determined in a study of shared T cell receptors in the human thymus. The germline V gene encodes CDR1 LNHNV and CDR2 YYDKDF (reference sequence). The CDR3 totals 19 residues. The junction had 18 bases not matched to a gene; V was cut back by 4 bases and J by 0 bases. Assay used: immunoSEQ multiplex PCR; TCRdb lists only in-frame clones, some missing. Among about 660,000 clones listed, about 89% were seen once. The data were also submitted as part of a second study, on human thymus T cells. Per that study: Resections from corrective heart surgery supplied the thymus tissue.

The chain is built from TRBV15 and TRBJ2-7; 7 bases are shared with TRBD2. Sample: thymocytes. The clonotype comes from a boy under two years old with a congenital heart defect. CDR3 in DNA: TGTGCCACCAGCACCTCCCGAGAGGGGCTAGCGGAGTACTCCTACGAGCAGTACTTC. As protein: CATSTSREGLAEYSYEQYF. Looking up the rest from reference TRBV15 and TRBJ2-7 gives the full variable domain: DAMVIQNPRYQVTQFGKPVTLSCSQTLNHNVMYWYQQKSSQAPKLLFHYYDKDFNNEADTPDNFQSRRPNTSFCFLDIRSPGLGDTAMYLCATSTSREGLAEYSYEQYFGPGTRLTVT.